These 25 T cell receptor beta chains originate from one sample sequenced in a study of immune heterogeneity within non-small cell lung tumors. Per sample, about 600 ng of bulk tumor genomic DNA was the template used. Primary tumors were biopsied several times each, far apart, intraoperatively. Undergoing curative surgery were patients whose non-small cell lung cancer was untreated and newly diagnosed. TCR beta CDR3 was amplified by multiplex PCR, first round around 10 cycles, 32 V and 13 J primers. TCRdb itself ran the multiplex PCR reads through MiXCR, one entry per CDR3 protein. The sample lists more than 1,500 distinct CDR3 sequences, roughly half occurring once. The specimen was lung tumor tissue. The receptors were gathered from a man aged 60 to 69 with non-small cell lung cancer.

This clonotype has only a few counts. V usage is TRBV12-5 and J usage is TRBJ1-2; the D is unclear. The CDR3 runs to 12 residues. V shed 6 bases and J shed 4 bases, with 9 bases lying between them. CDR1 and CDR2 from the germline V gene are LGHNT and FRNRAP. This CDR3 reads CASGKDFYGYTF. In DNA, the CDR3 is TGTGCTAGTGGAAAGGACTTCTATGGCTACACCTTC.

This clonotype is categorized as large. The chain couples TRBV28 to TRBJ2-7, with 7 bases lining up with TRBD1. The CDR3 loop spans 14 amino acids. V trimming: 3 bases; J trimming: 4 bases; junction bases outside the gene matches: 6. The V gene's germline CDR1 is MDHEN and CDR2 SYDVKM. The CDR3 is CASSFRDSRYEQYF. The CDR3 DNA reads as TGTGCCAGCAGTTTTAGGGACAGTCGATACGAGCAGTACTTC.

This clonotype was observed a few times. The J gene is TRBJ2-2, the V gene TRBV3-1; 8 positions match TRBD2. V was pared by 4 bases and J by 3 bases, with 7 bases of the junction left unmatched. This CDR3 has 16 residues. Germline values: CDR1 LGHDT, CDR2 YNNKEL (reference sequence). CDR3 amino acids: CASSRGGRQHTGELFF. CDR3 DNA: TGTGCCAGCAGCCGAGGCGGGAGGCAACACACCGGGGAGCTGTTTTTT.

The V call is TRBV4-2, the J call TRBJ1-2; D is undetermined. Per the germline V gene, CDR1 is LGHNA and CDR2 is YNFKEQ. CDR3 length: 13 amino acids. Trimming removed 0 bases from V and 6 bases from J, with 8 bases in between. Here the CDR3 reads CASSQEWENGYTF. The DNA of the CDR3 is TGTGCCAGCAGCCAAGAGTGGGAGAATGGCTACACCTTC.

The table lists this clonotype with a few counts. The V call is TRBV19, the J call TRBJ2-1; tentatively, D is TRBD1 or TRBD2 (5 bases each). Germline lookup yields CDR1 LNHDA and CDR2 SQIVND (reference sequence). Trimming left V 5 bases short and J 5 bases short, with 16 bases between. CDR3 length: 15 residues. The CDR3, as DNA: TGTGCCAGTAGTCCATCCACCGGGGCTGACAATGAGCAGTTCTTC. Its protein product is CASSPSTGADNEQFF.

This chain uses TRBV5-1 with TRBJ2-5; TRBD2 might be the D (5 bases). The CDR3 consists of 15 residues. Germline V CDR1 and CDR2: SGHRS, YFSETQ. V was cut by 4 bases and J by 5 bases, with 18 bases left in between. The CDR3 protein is CASSPLSGGMETQYF. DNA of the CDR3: TGCGCCAGCAGCCCCCTGAGCGGAGGCATGGAGACCCAGTACTTC.

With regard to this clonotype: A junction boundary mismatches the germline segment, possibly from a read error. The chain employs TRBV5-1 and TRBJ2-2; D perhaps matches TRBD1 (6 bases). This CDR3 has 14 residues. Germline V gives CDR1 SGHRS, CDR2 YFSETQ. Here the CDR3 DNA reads TGCGCCAGCAGATTGGACAGCGCCACCGGGGAGCTGTTTTTT. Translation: CASRLDSATGELFF. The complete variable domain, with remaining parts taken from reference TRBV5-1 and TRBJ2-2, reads KAGVTQTPRYLIKTRGQQVTLSCSPISGHRSVSWYQQTPGQGLQFLFEYFSETQRNKGNFPGRFSGRQFSNSRSEMNVSTLELGDSALYLCASRLDSATGELFFGEGSRLTVL.

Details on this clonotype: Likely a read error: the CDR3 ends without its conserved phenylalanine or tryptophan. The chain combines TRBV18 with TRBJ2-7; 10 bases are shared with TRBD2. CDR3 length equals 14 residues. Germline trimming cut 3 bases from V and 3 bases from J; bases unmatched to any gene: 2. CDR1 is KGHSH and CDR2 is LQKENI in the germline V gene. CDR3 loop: CASSPGLANYEQYL. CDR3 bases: TGTGCCAGCTCACCGGGACTAGCGAACTACGAGCAGTACCTC.

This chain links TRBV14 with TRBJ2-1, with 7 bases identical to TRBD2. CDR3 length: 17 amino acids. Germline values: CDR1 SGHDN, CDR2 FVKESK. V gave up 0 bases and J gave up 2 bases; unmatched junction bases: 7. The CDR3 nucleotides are TGTGCCAGCAGCCAAGATTGGGACTACCGCACCTACAATGAGCAGTTCTTC. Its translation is CASSQDWDYRTYNEQFF. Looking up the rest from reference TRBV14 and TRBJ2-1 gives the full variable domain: EAGVTQFPSHSVIEKGQTVTLRCDPISGHDNLYWYRRVMGKEIKFLLHFVKESKQDESGMPNNRFLAERTGGTYSTLKVQPAELEDSGVYFCASSQDWDYRTYNEQFFGPGTRLTVL.

CDR3 protein: CASSDSSGSYNEQFF. CDR3 in DNA: TGTGCCAGCAGTGACTCTAGCGGGTCCTACAATGAGCAGTTCTTC. The rearrangement joins TRBV6-4 to TRBJ2-1; 7 positions agree with TRBD2. Trimming took 0 bases from V and 1 from J; bases not matched to a gene: 0. CDR3 size: 15 residues. Germline loops: CDR1 MRHNA, CDR2 SNTAGT.

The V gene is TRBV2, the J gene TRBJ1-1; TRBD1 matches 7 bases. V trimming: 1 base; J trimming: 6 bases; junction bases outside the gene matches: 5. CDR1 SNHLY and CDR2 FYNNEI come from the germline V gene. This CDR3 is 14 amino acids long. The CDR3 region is CASSEEGARAEAFF. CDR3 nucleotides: TGTGCCAGCAGTGAAGAGGGGGCGAGGGCTGAAGCTTTCTTT. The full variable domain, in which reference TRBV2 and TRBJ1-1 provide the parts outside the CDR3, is EPEVTQTPSHQVTQMGQEVILRCVPISNHLYFYWYRQILGQKVEFLVSFYNNEISEKSEIFDDQFSVERPDGSNFTLKIRSTKLEDSAMYFCASSEEGARAEAFFGQGTRLTVV.

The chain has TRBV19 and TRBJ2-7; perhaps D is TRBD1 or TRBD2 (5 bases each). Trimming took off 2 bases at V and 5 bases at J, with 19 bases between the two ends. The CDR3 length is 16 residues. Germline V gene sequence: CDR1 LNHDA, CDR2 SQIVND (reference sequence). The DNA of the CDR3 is TGTGCCAGTAGTATAACCCCTGTCTTAGGGGAGAACGAGCAGTACTTC. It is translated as CASSITPVLGENEQYF.

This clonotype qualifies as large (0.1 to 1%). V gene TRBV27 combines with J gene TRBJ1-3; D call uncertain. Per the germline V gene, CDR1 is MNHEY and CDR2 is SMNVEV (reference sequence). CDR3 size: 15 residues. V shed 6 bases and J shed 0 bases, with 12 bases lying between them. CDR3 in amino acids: CASSPQGSSGNTIYF. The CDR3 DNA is TGTGCCAGCAGCCCACAAGGGAGCTCTGGAAACACCATATATTTT.

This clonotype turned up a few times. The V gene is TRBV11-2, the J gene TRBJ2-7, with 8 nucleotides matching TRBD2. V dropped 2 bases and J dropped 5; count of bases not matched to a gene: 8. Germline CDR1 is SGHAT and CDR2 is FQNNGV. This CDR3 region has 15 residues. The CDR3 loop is CASSLRTGGRNEQYF. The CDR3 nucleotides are TGTGCCAGCAGCTTACGGACGGGAGGGCGAAACGAGCAGTACTTC.

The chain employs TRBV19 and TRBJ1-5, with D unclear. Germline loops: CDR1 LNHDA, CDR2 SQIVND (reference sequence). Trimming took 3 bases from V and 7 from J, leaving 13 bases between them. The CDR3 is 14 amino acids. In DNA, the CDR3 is TGTGCCAGTAGTATGATAGGGTATGGCCAGCCCCAGCATTTT. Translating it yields CASSMIGYGQPQHF.

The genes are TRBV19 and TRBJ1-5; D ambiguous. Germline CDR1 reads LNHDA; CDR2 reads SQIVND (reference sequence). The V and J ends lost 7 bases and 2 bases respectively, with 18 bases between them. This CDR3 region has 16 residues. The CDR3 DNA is TGTGCCAGTACCCCCAGTCGGGCTTGGGGCAATCAGCCCCAGCATTTT. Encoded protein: CASTPSRAWGNQPQHF.

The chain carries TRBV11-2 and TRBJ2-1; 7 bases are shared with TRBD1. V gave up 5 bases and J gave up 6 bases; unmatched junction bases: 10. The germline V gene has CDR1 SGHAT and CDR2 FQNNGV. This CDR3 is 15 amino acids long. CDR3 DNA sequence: TGTGCCAGCAGCAAAACCGGGACAGAGGGCAATGAGCAGTTCTTC. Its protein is CASSKTGTEGNEQFF.

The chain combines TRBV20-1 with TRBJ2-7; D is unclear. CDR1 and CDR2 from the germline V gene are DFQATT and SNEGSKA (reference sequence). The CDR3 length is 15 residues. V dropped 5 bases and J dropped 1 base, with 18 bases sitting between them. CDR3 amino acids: CSASRLDGPSYEQYV. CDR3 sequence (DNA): TGCAGTGCTTCGAGACTGGACGGACCATCCTACGAGCAGTACGTC.

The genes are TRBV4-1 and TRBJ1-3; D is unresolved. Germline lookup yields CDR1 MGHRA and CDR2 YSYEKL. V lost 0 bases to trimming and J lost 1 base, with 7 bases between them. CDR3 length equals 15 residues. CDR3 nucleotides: TGCGCCAGCAGCCAAGAGGCCGATTCTGGAAACACCATATATTTT. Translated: CASSQEADSGNTIYF.

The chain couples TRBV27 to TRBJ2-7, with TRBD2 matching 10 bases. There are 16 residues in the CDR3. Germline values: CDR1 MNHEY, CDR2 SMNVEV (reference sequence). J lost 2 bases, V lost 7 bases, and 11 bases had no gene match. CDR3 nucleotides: TGTGCCAGCATCGACACTAGCGGGGACCCTACCTACGAGCAGTACTTC. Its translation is CASIDTSGDPTYEQYF.

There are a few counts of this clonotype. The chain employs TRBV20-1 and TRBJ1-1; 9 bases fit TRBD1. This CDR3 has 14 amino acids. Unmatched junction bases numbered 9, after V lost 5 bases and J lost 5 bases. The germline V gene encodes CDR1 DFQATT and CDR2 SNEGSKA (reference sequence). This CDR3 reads CSALRGQGGTEAFF. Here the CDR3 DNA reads TGCAGTGCTTTACGGGGACAGGGAGGTACTGAAGCTTTCTTT.

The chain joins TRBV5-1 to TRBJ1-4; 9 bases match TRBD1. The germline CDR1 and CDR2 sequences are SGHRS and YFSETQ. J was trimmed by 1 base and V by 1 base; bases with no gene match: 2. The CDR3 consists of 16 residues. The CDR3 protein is CASSLTGGLTNEKLFF. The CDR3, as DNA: TGCGCCAGCAGCTTGACAGGGGGCCTAACTAATGAAAAACTGTTTTTT.

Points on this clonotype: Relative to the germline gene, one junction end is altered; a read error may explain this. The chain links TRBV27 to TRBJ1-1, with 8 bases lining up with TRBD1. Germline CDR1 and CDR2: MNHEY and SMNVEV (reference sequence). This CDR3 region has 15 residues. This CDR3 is CASSRTGWDDTESFF. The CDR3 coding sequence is TGTGCCAGCAGTCGGACAGGGTGGGATGACACTGAATCTTTCTTT.

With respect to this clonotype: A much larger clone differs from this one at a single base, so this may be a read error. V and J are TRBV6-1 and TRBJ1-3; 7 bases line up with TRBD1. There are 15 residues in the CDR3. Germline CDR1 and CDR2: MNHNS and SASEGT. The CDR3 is CDSSDLQGLRNTIYF. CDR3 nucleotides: TGTGACAGCAGTGACCTACAGGGGCTCAGAAACACCATATATTTT.

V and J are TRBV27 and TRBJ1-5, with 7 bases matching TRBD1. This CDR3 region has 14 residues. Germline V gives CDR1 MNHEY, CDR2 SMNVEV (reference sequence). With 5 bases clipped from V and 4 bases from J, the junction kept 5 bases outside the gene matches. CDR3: CASSPNRGNQPQHF. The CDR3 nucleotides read TGTGCCAGCAGTCCGAACAGGGGAAATCAGCCCCAGCATTTT.